This is a list of T cell receptor beta chains from one sample in a study of blood T cell repertoires in COVID-19. Produced via immunoSEQ multiplex PCR; TCRdb's table is partial and in-frame only. The sample shows approximately 150,000 clones, over 70% of them seen only once. The sequencing input was peripheral blood. All receptors derive from a man aged 50-60 years with active or convalescent COVID-19. CDR3s include the opening cysteine and the closing phenylalanine or tryptophan. The D gene is left open where the match is weak. Rows may omit the clone size; those that give it use once, few, many or a size class.

J gene | V gene | clone size | D gene | CDR3 protein | CDR3 DNA
TRBJ2-3 | TRBV5-1 | NA | NA | CASSLVSDTQYF | TGCGCCAGCAGCTTGGTATCAGATACGCAGTATTTT
TRBJ2-1 | TRBV6-5 | NA | NA | CASSYSGERYGQFF | TGTGCCAGCAGTTACTCGGGCGAGCGGTACGGGCAGTTCTTC
TRBJ2-7 | TRBV24-1 | NA | NA | CATSDANAYEQYF | TGTGCCACCAGTGATGCGAATGCCTACGAGCAGTACTTC
TRBJ2-7 | TRBV4-1 | NA | TRBD2 | CASPFIREVHTYEQYF | TGCGCCAGCCCGTTCATCCGGGAGGTCCACACCTACGAGCAGTACTTC
TRBJ1-5 | TRBV30 | NA | NA | CAWSGADSQPQHF | TGTGCCTGGAGTGGGGCAGATTCACAGCCCCAGCATTTT
TRBJ1-6 | TRBV3-1/TRBV3-2 | few | TRBD1 | CASRTGEDSPLHF | TGTGCCAGCAGAACAGGGGAGGATTCACCCCTCCACTTT
TRBJ2-2 | TRBV21-1 | NA | NA | CASSKEDRGRNTGELFF | TGTGCCAGCAGCAAAGAGGACAGGGGGAGGAACACCGGGGAGCTGTTTTTT
TRBJ1-1 | TRBV4-1 | many | NA | CASSLTFQGNTEAFF | TGCGCCAGCAGCTTGACTTTTCAGGGGAACACTGAAGCTTTCTTT
TRBJ1-2 | TRBV7-2 | NA | TRBD1 | CASSPGTGSGYTF | TGTGCCAGCAGTCCCGGGACAGGGTCCGGCTACACCTTC
TRBJ1-1 | TRBV7-6 | NA | NA | CASSLYGNTEAFF | TGTGCCAGCAGCTTATACGGTAACACTGAAGCTTTCTTT
TRBJ2-3 | TRBV4-2 | NA | TRBD2 | CASSQGVLAGEDTQYF | TGTGCCAGCAGCCAAGGAGTACTAGCGGGAGAAGATACGCAGTATTTT
TRBJ1-4 | TRBV3-1/TRBV3-2 | NA | TRBD1 | CASSQAGGHAGEKLFF | TGTGCCAGCAGCCAAGCAGGGGGACACGCGGGGGAAAAACTGTTTTTT
TRBJ1-1 | TRBV7-2 | NA | TRBD1 | CASSLDRDTEAFF | TGTGCCAGCAGCTTGGACAGGGACACTGAAGCTTTCTTT
TRBJ2-3 | TRBV4-1 | NA | TRBD2 | CASSQKTAGTSGTDTQYF | TGCGCCAGCAGCCAAAAAACCGCCGGGACTAGTGGCACAGATACGCAGTATTTT
TRBJ1-4 | TRBV10-1 | once | TRBD1 | CASRVNRDRVEKLFF | TGCGCCAGCAGAGTTAACCGGGACAGGGTGGAAAAACTGTTTTTT
TRBJ2-7 | TRBV5-1 | NA | NA | CASSLVQGGSYEQYF | TGCGCCAGCAGCTTGGTGCAGGGGGGCTCCTACGAGCAGTACTTC
TRBJ2-5 | TRBV21-1 | NA | NA | CASSKRGGYRGLGETQYF | TGTGCCAGCAGCAAAAGGGGCGGCTACAGGGGCCTAGGGGAGACCCAGTACTTC
TRBJ1-4 | TRBV19 | NA | NA | CASNLGWAAATNEKLFF | TGTGCCAGCAACCTTGGGTGGGCTGCCGCAACTAATGAAAAACTGTTTTTT
TRBJ2-2 | TRBV4-1 | many | TRBD2 | CASSQGGLAGVGTGELFF | TGCGCCAGCAGCCAAGGGGGGTTAGCGGGAGTGGGGACCGGGGAGCTGTTTTTT
TRBJ1-1 | TRBV5-1 | NA | TRBD1 | CASSSPGQGSTEAFF | TGCGCCAGCAGCTCCCCCGGACAGGGGAGCACTGAAGCTTTCTTT
TRBJ1-1 | TRBV5-6 | NA | NA | CASSWFDRNTEAFF | TGTGCCAGCAGCTGGTTTGACAGAAACACTGAAGCTTTCTTT
TRBJ2-2 | TRBV11-2 | NA | NA | CASSFSGKTGELFF | TGTGCCAGCAGCTTTTCCGGGAAAACCGGGGAGCTGTTTTTT
TRBJ1-4 | TRBV27 | NA | TRBD1 | CASTRTGGSEKLFF | TGTGCCAGCACCCGGACAGGGGGTAGTGAAAAACTGTTTTTT